Listed here are 21 T cell receptor beta chains from one sample, sequenced in a study of identical twins. Via MiXCR, TCRdb re-called the 5' RACE reads, giving one row per CDR3 protein. The repertoire holds approximately 680,000 distinct CDR3 sequences, with just over 7% as singletons. The same sample was also used in a study of yellow fever vaccine responses in identical twins.

The material sequenced was PBMCs. The receptor source for this set is a woman under 30 in good health.

This clonotype was detected ten times or more. V usage is TRBV4-1 and J usage is TRBJ2-7; D is perhaps TRBD1 (6 bases). V was trimmed by 2 bases and J by 3 bases, leaving 11 bases between them. CDR1 and CDR2 (germline): MGHRA, YSYEKL. The CDR3 length is 14 residues. CDR3 sequence (DNA): TGCGCCAGCAGCCAACTCCCAGGGGTCTACGAGCAGTACTTC. Residues: CASSQLPGVYEQYF.

This clonotype was seen more than once but under ten times. The chain employs TRBV2 and TRBJ2-2; D is ambiguous. Germline loops: CDR1 SNHLY, CDR2 FYNNEI. V lost 11 bases to trimming and J lost 0 bases, with 16 bases between them. The length of the CDR3 is 15 residues. CDR3 coding DNA: TGTGCCTCAAAATCATATGCCCCGAACACCGGGGAGCTGTTTTTT. Its protein product is CASKSYAPNTGELFF.

The chain combines TRBV7-8 with TRBJ2-3; D remains ambiguous. This CDR3 spans 17 amino acids. Germline V gene sequence: CDR1 SGHVS, CDR2 FQNEAQ. V shed 3 bases and J shed 3 bases, with 19 bases lying between them. CDR3 in amino acids: CASSFGRIGRSTDTQYF. CDR3 sequence (DNA): TGTGCCAGCAGCTTCGGTAGGATAGGAAGGTCAACAGATACGCAGTATTTT.

V usage is TRBV20-1 and J usage is TRBJ2-1; D remains ambiguous. V lost 3 bases and J 6 bases, leaving 12 bases between the germline ends. Per the germline V gene, CDR1 is DFQATT and CDR2 is SNEGSKA (reference sequence). This CDR3 is 13 amino acids long. The CDR3 sequence: CSASDFLLNEQFF. The CDR3 nucleotides read TGCAGTGCTAGTGACTTCCTTCTCAATGAGCAGTTCTTC.

The chain recombines TRBV21-1 with TRBJ2-7; the table's TRBD1 call for D was not verified on the DNA. TRBV21-1 is classified as a pseudogene. The CDR3 totals 15 residues. The chain's CDR3 is CASSPPKGLTYEQYV. As DNA, the CDR3 is TGTGCCAGCAGCCCCCCAAAGGGCTTAACCTACGAGCAGTACGTC.

This clonotype was seen at least ten times. V is TRBV29-1 and J is TRBJ1-1; 9 nucleotides match TRBD1. Germline V gives CDR1 SQVTM, CDR2 ANQGSEA. V shed 1 base, J shed 4 bases, and the junction held 7 bases outside the gene matches. This CDR3 region has 15 residues. The CDR3 DNA follows: TGCAGCGTTGAAGGGGACAGGGTCTGGGGCACTGAAGCTTTCTTT. Its translation: CSVEGDRVWGTEAFF.

As concerns this clonotype: One end of the junction varies from germline; a read error may be responsible. This chain joins TRBV2 and TRBJ2-7, with a weak D call TRBD2 (6 bases). The CDR3 runs 11 residues. CDR1 is SNHLY, CDR2 FYNNEI, per germline. CDR3 sequence reads: CDSSAGGEQYF. The CDR3 nucleotides are TGTGACAGCAGTGCCGGGGGCGAGCAGTACTTC.

The table lists this clonotype with a few counts. The chain employs TRBV29-1 and TRBJ2-1; D gene unclear. The V gene's germline CDR1 is SQVTM and CDR2 ANQGSEA. Trimming removed 0 bases at V and 9 bases at J, with 6 bases between. The CDR3 runs to 11 residues. The CDR3 nucleotides read TGCAGCGTTGAAGATCCAGGTGAGCAGTTCTTC. It encodes CSVEDPGEQFF.

This clonotype has more than one count but fewer than ten. This rearrangement joins TRBV13 to TRBJ2-5; no definite D call. This CDR3 contains 16 residues. V was shortened by 5 bases and J by 0 bases, with 16 bases between the two germline ends. Germline V CDR1 and CDR2: PRHDT, FYEKMQ (reference sequence). The CDR3 region is CASSLQQTQYQETQYF. In nucleotides, the CDR3 is TGTGCCAGCAGCCTACAGCAAACCCAATACCAAGAGACCCAGTACTTC.

The sample holds many counts of this clonotype. The rearrangement uses TRBV4-2 and TRBJ1-5; 8 nucleotides match TRBD1. The CDR3 is 15 amino acids. Losses at the gene ends were 3 bases for V and 1 base for J; bases not matched to a gene: 2. Germline V CDR1 and CDR2: LGHNA, YNFKEQ. In DNA, the CDR3 is TGTGCCAGCAGCCAGGGGGACAGGAGCAATCAGCCCCAGCATTTT. This sequence encodes CASSQGDRSNQPQHF.

This clonotype has a count of ten or more. The rearrangement joins TRBV29-1 to TRBJ2-5; 8 bases are shared with TRBD2. Germline V gene lookup returns CDR1 SQVTM and CDR2 ANQGSEA. V was clipped by 5 bases and J by 5 bases; unmatched bases: 16. The CDR3 sequence is 16 residues long. The CDR3 reads CSVKSSWRGAMETQYF. The CDR3 bases are TGCAGCGTTAAATCTTCTTGGCGGGGGGCAATGGAGACCCAGTACTTC.

V usage is TRBV20-1 and J usage is TRBJ2-1, with TRBD2 matching 7 bases. The germline CDR1 and CDR2 sequences are DFQATT and SNEGSKA (reference sequence). The CDR3 consists of 16 residues. The ends lost 0 bases at V and 4 bases at J; junction bases unmatched: 9. This chain's CDR3 is CSAREPSRGKYNEQFF. CDR3 bases: TGCAGTGCTAGAGAGCCCTCGCGGGGGAAATACAATGAGCAGTTCTTC.

This clonotype was counted between two and nine times. The chain links TRBV7-8 to TRBJ2-3; 12 positions agree with TRBD2. Trimming took 7 bases from V and 3 from J; bases not matched to a gene: 11. Germline lookup yields CDR1 SGHVS and CDR2 FQNEAQ. The length of the CDR3 is 17 residues. DNA of the CDR3: TGTGCCAGCAAACCTAGCGGGAGGGCCCAGCGGACAGATACGCAGTATTTT. Residues: CASKPSGRAQRTDTQYF.

The chain has TRBV5-6 and TRBJ2-7; 8 nucleotides match TRBD2. This CDR3 has 19 residues. Unmatched junction bases numbered 19, after V lost 3 bases and J lost 2 bases. The germline V gene encodes CDR1 SGHDT and CDR2 YYEEEE. The CDR3 coding sequence is TGTGCCAGCAGCTGGAAGCCGAGTAGCGGGGACTTCTGGACCTACGAGCAGTACGTC. It codes for CASSWKPSSGDFWTYEQYV.

This chain links TRBV29-1 with TRBJ2-4, with D maybe TRBD2 (6 bases). The germline V gene has CDR1 SQVTM and CDR2 ANQGSEA. Trimming left V 3 bases short and J 2 bases short, with 14 bases between. The CDR3 is made up of 15 amino acids. The chain's CDR3 is CSVEGQGGSKNIQYF. DNA for the CDR3: TGCAGCGTTGAGGGTCAGGGAGGATCCAAAAACATTCAGTACTTC.

This clonotype was seen ten or more times. The chain recombines TRBV12-3 or TRBV12-4 with TRBJ2-1; D might be TRBD1 or TRBD2, each matching 5 bases. This CDR3 spans 14 amino acids. The germline V and J ends were trimmed by 3 bases and 7 bases, with 13 bases remaining between them. CDR3 bases: TGTGCCAGCAGTTTTTTTCAGGGAGTAAATGAGCAGTTCTTC. Amino acid sequence: CASSFFQGVNEQFF.

The chain couples TRBV15 to TRBJ1-3; TRBD1 aligns across 9 bases. CDR1 and CDR2 (germline): LNHNV, YYDKDF (reference sequence). This CDR3 is built from 16 residues. The trim removed 5 bases at V and 4 bases at J, leaving 9 bases unmatched. The CDR3 bases are TGTGCCACCAGCGGACCGGGACAGGGTCGAGGAAACACCATATATTTT. It codes for CATSGPGQGRGNTIYF.

The chain joins TRBV5-5 to TRBJ2-1, with D hard to call. The V and J ends lost 2 bases and 4 bases respectively, with 22 bases between them. The CDR3 length is 18 residues. The V gene's germline CDR1 is SGHKS and CDR2 YYEKEE (reference sequence). The CDR3 bases are TGTGCCAGCAGCTTACGTCCCCCCACGCCCACCGGTTACAATGAGCAGTTCTTC. Residues: CASSLRPPTPTGYNEQFF.

This chain connects TRBV9 to TRBJ1-4; D remains unclear. The germline gives CDR1 SGDLS, CDR2 YYNGEE. The V end lost 3 bases, the J end lost 6 bases, and 15 bases lay between the germline ends. There are 15 residues in the CDR3. The CDR3 DNA follows: TGTGCCAGCAGCGGTAACCCCCGGCGGGATGAAAAACTGTTTTTT. It codes for CASSGNPRRDEKLFF.

The J gene is TRBJ2-3, the V gene TRBV7-2, with 10 bases that match TRBD2. The J segment lost 6 bases and the V segment lost 5 bases, leaving 8 bases of the junction unmatched. There are 15 residues in the CDR3. The germline gives CDR1 SGHTA, CDR2 FQGNSA. CDR3 in amino acids: CASSVGLADLDTQYF. The CDR3 DNA reads TGTGCCAGCAGCGTCGGACTAGCGGACCTCGATACGCAGTATTTT.

The V call is TRBV10-1, the J call TRBJ2-6; no clear D gene. The CDR3 is made up of 9 amino acids. V was trimmed by 11 bases and J by 4 bases, leaving 0 bases between them. Germline values: CDR1 WNHNN, CDR2 SYGVQD (reference sequence). The DNA for the CDR3 is TGCGCCGGGGCCAACGTCCTGACTTTC. Amino acids: CAGANVLTF.